Listed below are T cell receptor beta chains from one sample, sequenced in a study of shared clonotypes between healthy human individuals. Only in-frame clones appear in the TCRdb table, and some are missing; sequencing was by immunoSEQ multiplex PCR. Found here are about 980,000 clones, approximately 80% of them singletons; the top ten hold roughly 1.5%. Sequencing was done on a sample of memory CD4+ T cells sorted from blood. The receptors here all came from a man between 18 and 35 years old in good health. CDR3s include the opening cysteine and the closing phenylalanine or tryptophan. A D gene is named only where the DNA matches it firmly. Clone size is given for some rows only: seen once, a few or many times, or a class if the clone is expanded.

cdr3_aa | cdr3_nt | j_call | v_call | d_call | clone_size
CASSERSQQETQYF | TGTGCCAGCAGTGAACGAAGTCAACAAGAGACCCAGTACTTC | TRBJ2-5 | TRBV2 | - | -
CASSITSPNTEAFF | TGTGCCAGTAGTATTACGTCACCGAACACTGAAGCTTTCTTT | TRBJ1-1 | TRBV19 | - | few
CASSMTRQVAKTQYF | TGTGCCAGTAGTATGACTCGGCAGGTGGCTAAGACCCAGTACTTC | TRBJ2-5 | TRBV19 | - | once
CAWARDSPEAFF | TGTGCCTGGGCCCGGGACAGTCCCGAAGCTTTCTTT | TRBJ1-1 | TRBV30 | TRBD1 | few
CASSPIVGYEQYF | TGCGCCAGCAGTCCTATTGTAGGCTACGAGCAGTACTTC | TRBJ2-7 | TRBV4-3 | - | -
CASSQDRSLRNTEAFF | TGCGCCAGCAGCCAAGATCGAAGCCTGAGGAACACTGAAGCTTTCTTT | TRBJ1-1 | TRBV4-1 | - | -
CTSSQEERGGMFFLGTDTQYF | TGCACCAGCAGCCAAGAGGAGCGGGGGGGCATGTTTTTTTTGGGCACAGATACGCAGTATTTT | TRBJ2-3 | TRBV1 | - | -
CASSLVLEQYF | TGTGCCAGCAGCTTAGTCCTCGAGCAGTACTTC | TRBJ2-7 | TRBV7-2 | - | -
CASRTGVNSPLHF | TGTGCCAGTAGAACAGGTGTGAATTCACCCCTCCACTTT | TRBJ1-6 | TRBV19 | - | -
CSSGPNSYEQYF | TGCAGCTCAGGGCCCAACTCCTACGAGCAGTACTTC | TRBJ2-7 | TRBV29-1 | - | -
CASSSPTGTYNSPLHF | TGTGCCAGCAGTTCTCCGACAGGAACCTATAATTCACCCCTCCACTTT | TRBJ1-6 | TRBV6-6 | - | -
CASSLEPGQGAGQPQHF | TGTGCTAGCAGCTTAGAACCGGGACAGGGGGCAGGTCAGCCCCAGCATTTT | TRBJ1-5 | TRBV7-7 | TRBD1 | -
CASSLDFYEQYF | TGTGCCAGCAGCTTGGATTTTTACGAGCAGTACTTC | TRBJ2-7 | TRBV5-4 | - | few
CASSPQGDRGLETQYF | TGTGCCAGCAGCCCCCAAGGGGACAGGGGGCTAGAGACCCAGTACTTC | TRBJ2-5 | TRBV11-2 | TRBD1 | -
CASRRTGDNSPLHF | TGTGCCAGTAGGAGAACGGGAGATAATTCACCCCTCCACTTT | TRBJ1-6 | TRBV19 | - | -
CASTPLGANQPQHF | TGTGCCAGCACTCCACTGGGGGCAAATCAGCCCCAGCATTTT | TRBJ1-5 | TRBV6-5 | - | -
CASSSRDRGPQHF | TGTGCCAGCAGCTCACGCGACCGGGGGCCCCAGCATTTT | TRBJ1-5 | TRBV7-6 | - | -
CASSLGGLGTDTQYF | TGCGCCAGCAGCTTGGGGGGACTTGGGACAGATACGCAGTATTTT | TRBJ2-3 | TRBV5-1 | - | -
CAWSGTGGGNGYTF | TGTGCCTGGAGTGGGACAGGGGGTGGAAATGGCTACACCTTC | TRBJ1-2 | TRBV30 | TRBD1 | -
CASSGQPYEKLFF | TGTGCCAGCAGTGGACAGCCTTATGAAAAACTGTTTTTT | TRBJ1-4 | TRBV28 | - | -
CASSLNGQGKETQYF | TGTGCCAGCAGCTTAAACGGACAGGGAAAAGAGACCCAGTACTTC | TRBJ2-5 | TRBV7-2 | TRBD1 | -
CASSLKTRDRVGNQPQHF | TGTGCCAGTAGTCTAAAGACCCGGGACAGGGTTGGGAATCAGCCCCAGCATTTT | TRBJ1-5 | TRBV19 | TRBD1 | -
CASSKAQAGRSYEQYF | TGTGCCAGCAGCAAAGCCCAAGCGGGACGGTCCTACGAGCAGTACTTC | TRBJ2-7 | TRBV21-1 | - | -
CASSPRTSGSSRETQYF | TGTGCCAGCAGCCCCAGGACTAGCGGGAGTAGTAGGGAGACCCAGTACTTC | TRBJ2-5 | TRBV11-2 | TRBD2 | once
CASSERRRYSGNTIYF | TGCGCCAGCTCTGAGCGACGGCGATACTCTGGAAACACCATATATTTT | TRBJ1-3 | TRBV5-1 | - | -
CASSSTSVRNEQFF | TGTGCCAGCAGCTCGACCTCGGTAAGGAATGAGCAGTTCTTC | TRBJ2-1 | TRBV5-4 | - | once
CASSELIGFGTDTQYF | TGCGCCAGCAGTGAGTTAATAGGATTTGGTACAGATACGCAGTATTTT | TRBJ2-3 | TRBV10-1 | - | -
CASSPIRGAYTGELFF | TGTGCCAGCAGCCCGATCCGGGGGGCGTACACCGGGGAGCTGTTTTTT | TRBJ2-2 | TRBV5-4 | - | -
CASVGQGRGEQYF | TGTGCCAGCGTGGGCCAGGGGCGCGGCGAGCAGTACTTC | TRBJ2-7 | TRBV5-6 | - | -
CATRGPTIDTEAFF | TGTGCCACCCGCGGTCCCACCATTGACACTGAAGCTTTCTTT | TRBJ1-1 | TRBV18 | - | -
CASSSPHSNSYEQYF | TGTGCCAGCAGTTCGCCCCATTCGAACTCCTACGAGCAGTACTTC | TRBJ2-7 | TRBV6-5 | - | few
CASSAAIAGARDTQYF | TGTGCCAGCAGCGCGGCTATAGCGGGAGCAAGAGATACGCAGTATTTT | TRBJ2-3 | TRBV9 | TRBD2 | -
CASSFERNYGYTF | TGTGCCAGCAGCTTCGAACGGAACTATGGCTACACCTTC | TRBJ1-2 | TRBV5-6 | - | -
CASSLGSGLNTEAFF | TGCGCCAGCAGCTTGGGTTCCGGGTTGAACACTGAAGCTTTCTTT | TRBJ1-1 | TRBV5-1 | - | once
CASSPGQGRGYTF | TGTGCCAGCAGCCCGGGACAGGGTAGGGGCTACACCTTC | TRBJ1-2 | TRBV6-6 | TRBD1 | -
CASSLGQSSGNTIYF | TGTGCCAGCAGCTTGGGACAGTCCTCTGGAAACACCATATATTTT | TRBJ1-3 | TRBV5-4 | - | -
CASREGTVYEQYF | TGTGCCAGCAGGGAGGGGACAGTCTACGAGCAGTACTTC | TRBJ2-7 | TRBV2 | - | -
CASNPPSGTEAFF | TGTGCCAGCAATCCACCTTCTGGGACTGAAGCTTTCTTT | TRBJ1-1 | TRBV6-6 | - | once
CASTSVSTIYEQYF | TGTGCCAGCACTTCGGTATCGACTATTTACGAGCAGTACTTC | TRBJ2-7 | TRBV28 | - | -
CASSYSGANQPQHF | TGTGCCAGCAGTTATTCCGGGGCAAATCAGCCCCAGCATTTT | TRBJ1-5 | TRBV27 | - | -
CASSLGLAGGSGELFF | TGTGCCAGCAGCCTGGGACTAGCGGGGGGAAGCGGGGAGCTGTTTTTT | TRBJ2-2 | TRBV5-4 | TRBD2 | -
CASSTLAGTSGTDTQYF | TGTGCCAGCAGTACTTTAGCCGGGACTAGCGGTACAGATACGCAGTATTTT | TRBJ2-3 | TRBV7-9 | TRBD2 | once
CASRDPWYEQYF | TGTGCCAGTAGGGACCCCTGGTACGAGCAGTACTTC | TRBJ2-7 | TRBV19 | - | few
CAISTQTGGDGYTF | TGTGCCATCAGTACTCAGACAGGGGGCGACGGCTACACCTTC | TRBJ1-2 | TRBV10-3 | TRBD1 | few
CASSQSRDRVIGYTF | TGCGCCAGCAGCCAAAGCCGGGACAGGGTGATTGGCTACACCTTC | TRBJ1-2 | TRBV4-1 | TRBD1 | -
CASKEGAFGNQPQHF | TGTGCCAGCAAAGAGGGGGCCTTTGGCAATCAGCCCCAGCATTTT | TRBJ1-5 | TRBV6-1 | TRBD1 | -
CASTQGGQVNQPQHF | TGTGCCAGCACACAAGGGGGACAGGTCAATCAGCCCCAGCATTTT | TRBJ1-5 | TRBV6-1 | TRBD1 | -
CASSFGGLAGGVQYF | TGTGCCAGCAGTTTTGGGGGACTAGCGGGAGGGGTGCAGTACTTC | TRBJ2-7 | TRBV27 | TRBD2 | many
CASSRPGGRETQYF | TGTGCCAGCAGTCGGCCCGGGGGCAGGGAGACCCAGTACTTC | TRBJ2-5 | TRBV5-4 | - | -
CASSVAGASYNEQFF | TGTGCCAGCAGCGTAGCGGGCGCCTCCTACAATGAGCAGTTCTTC | TRBJ2-1 | TRBV9 | - | -
CASMFVGDGYTF | TGTGCTTCAATGTTCGTAGGGGACGGCTACACCTTC | TRBJ1-2 | TRBV19 | - | -
CAWSPGQGNYGYTF | TGTGCCTGGAGCCCCGGACAGGGCAACTATGGCTACACCTTC | TRBJ1-2 | TRBV30 | TRBD1 | -
CAWRQGSDVSCTF | TGTGCCTGGCGACAGGGTTCAGATGTTAGCTGCACCTTC | TRBJ1-2 | TRBV30 | TRBD1 | -
CASRPPGTGEYEQYF | TGTGCCAGCAGGCCCCCCGGGACAGGGGAGTACGAGCAGTACTTC | TRBJ2-7 | TRBV6-5 | TRBD1 | once